These 15 T cell receptor beta chains share one sample of origin, sequenced in a study of Graves' ophthalmopathy and Graves' hyperthyroidism. RNA transcripts provided the template for amplifying TCR beta CDR3 regions. HTBI-primed RT-PCR formed the first round, and a multiplex PCR formed the second. TCRdb used MiXCR to reprocess the multiplex PCR reads, holding one entry per CDR3 protein. The sample has 740,000 or so distinct CDR3 sequences, roughly 40% seen once. Source material: peripheral blood. These receptors were collected from an adult man with Graves' ophthalmopathy.

Ten or more counts support this clonotype. J is TRBJ2-5 and V is TRBV7-8; D is undetermined. Germline-derived CDR1 and CDR2 are SGHVS and FQNEAQ. This CDR3 region has 12 residues. V was trimmed by 4 bases and J by 4 bases, leaving 7 bases between them. The CDR3: CASSSSRETQYF. Here the CDR3 DNA reads TGTGCCAGCAGCTCCTCCAGAGAGACCCAGTACTTC.

Only one count was recorded for this clonotype. Being one base from a much bigger clone, this may be a read error. The gene calls are TRBV7-9 and TRBJ2-2; D may be TRBD2 (6 bases). The CDR3 sequence is 13 residues long. Per the germline V gene, CDR1 is SEHNR and CDR2 is FQNEAQ (reference sequence). In DNA form, the CDR3 reads TGTGCCAGCAGCAACCGGGAGACCGGGGAGCCGTTTTTT. Its translation is CASSNRETGEPFF.

With regard to this clonotype: Likely a read error: the CDR3 ends without its conserved phenylalanine or tryptophan. The chain recombines TRBV24-1 with TRBJ1-5, with D possibly being TRBD1 (5 bases). The CDR3 covers 17 residues. Trimming stripped 4 bases from V and 5 bases from J, with 20 bases between. Germline CDR1 is KGHDR and CDR2 is SFDVKD. The CDR3 sequence is CATSDPGTSGGYQPQHL. The CDR3 nucleotides are TGTGCCACCAGTGACCCCGGGACTAGCGGGGGGTATCAGCCCCAGCATCTT.

V and J are TRBV24-1 and TRBJ1-5; D is perhaps TRBD1 (6 bases). The V and J ends lost 4 bases and 5 bases respectively, with 14 bases between them. Germline V gene sequence: CDR1 KGHDR, CDR2 SFDVKD. The CDR3 has 15 amino acids. The CDR3 loop reads CATSDWDTGDQPQHF. CDR3 coding DNA: TGTGCCACCAGTGACTGGGACACCGGGGATCAGCCCCAGCATTTT.

As for this clonotype: This sequence may be a read error, since a much larger clone differs from it by one base. This chain links TRBV7-9 with TRBJ1-5; 7 bases match TRBD1. This CDR3 contains 16 residues. Germline values: CDR1 SEHNR, CDR2 FQNEAQ (reference sequence). V shed 2 bases and J 6 bases; nucleotides not matched to a gene: 10. The CDR3 nucleotides are TGTGCCAGCAGCTTAAGCGGACAGGCGTGGGGTCAGCCCCAGCATTTT. Translated: CASSLSGQAWGQPQHF.

This clonotype was counted at least ten times. This chain connects TRBV29-1 to TRBJ2-2; 7 bases align to TRBD1. Germline CDR1 SQVTM, CDR2 ANQGSEA. J was trimmed by 6 bases and V by 3 bases; bases with no gene match: 4. The CDR3 is 13 amino acids. CDR3 region: CSVEKTGAGELFF. CDR3 bases: TGCAGCGTTGAGAAAACAGGGGCCGGGGAGCTGTTTTTT.

This chain connects TRBV7-3 to TRBJ1-4; 9 bases are shared with TRBD1. Germline lookup yields CDR1 SGHTA and CDR2 FQGTGA. The CDR3 sequence is 16 residues long. V lost 3 bases to trimming and J lost 6 bases; unmatched junction nucleotides: 8. CDR3 sequence reads: CASSFRTGTGYEKLFF. The DNA of the CDR3 is TGTGCCAGCAGCTTTCGTACGGGGACAGGGTATGAAAAACTGTTTTTT.

The chain links TRBV10-2 to TRBJ2-5, with 8 bases lining up with TRBD1. The length of the CDR3 is 15 residues. Germline CDR1 is WSHSY and CDR2 is SAAADI. Trimming removed 2 bases from V and 5 bases from J; junction bases left unmatched: 7. CDR3 sequence reads: CASSEEGQGGETQYF. Here the CDR3 DNA reads TGCGCCAGCAGTGAGGAAGGACAGGGTGGTGAGACCCAGTACTTC.

CDR3 in amino acids: CASSASGSSDTGELFF. The DNA for the CDR3 is TGTGCCAGCAGCGCGAGCGGGAGTTCGGACACCGGGGAGCTGTTTTTT. The genes are TRBV25-1 and TRBJ2-2, with 8 positions matching TRBD2. The CDR3 length is 16 residues. V lost 6 bases and J lost 3; bases outside the gene matches: 9. Germline-derived CDR1 and CDR2 are MGHDK and SYGVNS.

This sequence joins TRBV5-1 and TRBJ1-1, with TRBD1 matching over 7 bases. Losses at the gene ends were 3 bases for V and 5 bases for J; bases not matched to a gene: 7. CDR1 SGHRS and CDR2 YFSETQ come from the germline V gene. The CDR3 consists of 14 residues. The CDR3 bases are TGCGCCAGCAGCTCACAGGGGAAAGGGACTGAAGCTTTCTTT. Residues: CASSSQGKGTEAFF.

This chain connects TRBV25-1 to TRBJ1-4, with D maybe TRBD1 (5 bases). V lost 5 bases to trimming and J lost 6 bases, with 19 bases between them. This CDR3 is built from 16 residues. Germline V lookup: CDR1 MGHDK, CDR2 SYGVNS. In nucleotides, the CDR3 is TGTGCCAGCAGTTCGAGGACAAGGGAAGAAGATGAAAAACTGTTTTTT. Amino acids: CASSSRTREEDEKLFF.

This chain links TRBV2 with TRBJ1-1; D is unclear. Germline CDR1 is SNHLY and CDR2 is FYNNEI. The V end lost 5 bases, the J end lost 10 bases, and 17 bases lay between the germline ends. This CDR3 comprises 13 residues. The CDR3 DNA sequence: TGTGCCAGCAGTTCTGAGAATTGGGGTGCAGCTTTCTTT. Residues: CASSSENWGAAFF.

V usage is TRBV5-5 and J usage is TRBJ1-2, with D perhaps matching TRBD1 (6 bases). In germline, CDR1 is SGHKS, CDR2 YYEKEE (reference sequence). Trimming stripped 1 base from V and 2 bases from J, with 15 bases between. The CDR3 runs 16 residues. The DNA for the CDR3 is TGTGCCAGCAGCTTGCTCTTACAGGGCCCCAACTATGGCTACACCTTC. The encoded protein is CASSLLLQGPNYGYTF.

This clonotype was recorded once. The chain links TRBV9 to TRBJ1-4; 9 bases agree with TRBD1. Germline-derived CDR1 and CDR2 are SGDLS and YYNGEE. The V gene end was trimmed by 4 bases and the J gene end by 6 bases; junction bases not matched to a gene: 7. The CDR3 runs 15 residues. The CDR3 sequence is CASSSRQGDDEKLFF. In DNA, the CDR3 is TGTGCCAGCAGCAGCCGACAGGGGGACGATGAAAAACTGTTTTTT.

There are many counts of this clonotype. The chain is built from TRBV7-2 and TRBJ2-2; D gene uncertain. The V gene's germline CDR1 is SGHTA and CDR2 FQGNSA. The V gene lost 5 bases and the J gene lost 2 bases, with 12 bases spanning the gap. The CDR3 has 15 amino acids. The CDR3 bases are TGTGCCAGCAGCACGCAGGTCACCAACACCGGGGAGCTGTTTTTT. Its translation is CASSTQVTNTGELFF.